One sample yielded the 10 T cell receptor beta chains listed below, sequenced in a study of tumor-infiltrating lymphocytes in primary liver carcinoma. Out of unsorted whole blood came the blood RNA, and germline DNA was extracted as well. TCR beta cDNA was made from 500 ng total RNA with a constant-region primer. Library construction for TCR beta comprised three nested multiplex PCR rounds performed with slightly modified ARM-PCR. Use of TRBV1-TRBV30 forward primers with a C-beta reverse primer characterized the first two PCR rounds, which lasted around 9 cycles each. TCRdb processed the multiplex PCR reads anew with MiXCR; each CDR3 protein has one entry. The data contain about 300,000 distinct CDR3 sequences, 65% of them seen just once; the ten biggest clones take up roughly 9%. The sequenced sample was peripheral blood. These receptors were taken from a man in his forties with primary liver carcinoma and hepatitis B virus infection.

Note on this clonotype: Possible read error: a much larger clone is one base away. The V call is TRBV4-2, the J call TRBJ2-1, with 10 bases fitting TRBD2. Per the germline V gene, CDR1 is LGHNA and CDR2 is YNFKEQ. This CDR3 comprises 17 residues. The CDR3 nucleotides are TGTGCCAGCAGCCAAGAGCCTAGCGGGAGTGCATACAATGATCAGTTCTTC. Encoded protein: CASSQEPSGSAYNDQFF.

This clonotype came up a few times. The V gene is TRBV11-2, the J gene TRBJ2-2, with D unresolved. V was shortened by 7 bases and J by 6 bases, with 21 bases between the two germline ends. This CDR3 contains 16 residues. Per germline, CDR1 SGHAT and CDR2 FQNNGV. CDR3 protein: CASTLSDQKIAGELFF. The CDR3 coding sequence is TGTGCCAGCACCCTGTCCGACCAAAAGATCGCCGGGGAGCTGTTTTTT. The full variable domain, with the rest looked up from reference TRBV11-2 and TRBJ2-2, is EAGVAQSPRYKIIEKRQSVAFWCNPISGHATLYWYQQILGQGPKLLIQFQNNGVVDDSQLPKDRFSAERLKGVDSTLKIQPAKLEDSAVYLCASTLSDQKIAGELFFGEGSRLTVL.

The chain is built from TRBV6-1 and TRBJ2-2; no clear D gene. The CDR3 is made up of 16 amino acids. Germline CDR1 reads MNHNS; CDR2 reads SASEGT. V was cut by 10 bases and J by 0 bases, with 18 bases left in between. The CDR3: CANIMQGSPNTGELFF. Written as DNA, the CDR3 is TGTGCCAACATTATGCAAGGTTCCCCGAACACCGGGGAGCTGTTTTTT.

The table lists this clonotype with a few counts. The CDR3 DNA reads TGTGCCAGCAGCCAAGGACTACACGCAGATACGCAGTATTTT. Encoded protein: CASSQGLHADTQYF. This chain connects TRBV2 to TRBJ2-3; tentatively, D is TRBD2 (6 bases). The CDR3 extends over 14 amino acids. CDR1 is SNHLY, CDR2 FYNNEI, per germline. Trimming left V 6 bases short and J 4 bases short, with 14 bases between.

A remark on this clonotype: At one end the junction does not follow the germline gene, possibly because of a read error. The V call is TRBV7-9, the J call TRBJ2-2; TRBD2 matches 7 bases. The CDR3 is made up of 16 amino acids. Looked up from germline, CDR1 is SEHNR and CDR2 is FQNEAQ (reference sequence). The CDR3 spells CASSLTGGLLTGELFF. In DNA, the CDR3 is TGTGCCAGTAGCTTAACGGGGGGATTACTAACCGGGGAGCTGTTTTTT.

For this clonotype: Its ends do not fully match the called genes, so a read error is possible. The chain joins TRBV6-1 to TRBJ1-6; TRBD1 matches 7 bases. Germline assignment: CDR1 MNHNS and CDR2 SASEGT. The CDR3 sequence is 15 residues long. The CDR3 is CACSHNRGGNSPLHF. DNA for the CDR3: TGTGCCTGCAGTCATAACAGGGGTGGTAATTCACCCCTCCACTTT.

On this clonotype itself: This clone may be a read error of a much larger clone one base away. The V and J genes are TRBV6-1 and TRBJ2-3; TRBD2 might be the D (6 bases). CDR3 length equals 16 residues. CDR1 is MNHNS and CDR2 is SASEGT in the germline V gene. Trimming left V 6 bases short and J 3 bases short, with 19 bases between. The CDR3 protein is CASRYRGRERTDTQYF. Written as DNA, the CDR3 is TGTGCCAGCAGATACCGGGGACGGGAGAGGACAGATACGCAGTATTTT.

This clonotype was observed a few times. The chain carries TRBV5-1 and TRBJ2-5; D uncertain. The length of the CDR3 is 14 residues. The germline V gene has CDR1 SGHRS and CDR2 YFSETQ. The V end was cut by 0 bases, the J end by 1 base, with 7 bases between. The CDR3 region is CASSLGPIQETQYF. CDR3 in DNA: TGCGCCAGCAGCTTGGGACCCATCCAAGAGACCCAGTACTTC.

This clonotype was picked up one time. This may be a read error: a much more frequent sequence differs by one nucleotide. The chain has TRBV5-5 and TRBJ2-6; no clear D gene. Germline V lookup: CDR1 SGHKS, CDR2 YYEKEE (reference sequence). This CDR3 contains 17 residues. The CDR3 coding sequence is TGTGCCGGCAGCTTGGGTCCGGGTACCTCTGGGGCCAACGTCCTGACTTTC. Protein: CAGSLGPGTSGANVLTF.

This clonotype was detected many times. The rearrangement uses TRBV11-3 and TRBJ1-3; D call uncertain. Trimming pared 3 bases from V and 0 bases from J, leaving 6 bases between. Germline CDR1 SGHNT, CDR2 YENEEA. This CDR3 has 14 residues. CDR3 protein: CASSLGGSGNTIYF. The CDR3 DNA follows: TGTGCCAGCAGCTTGGGCGGCTCTGGAAACACCATATATTTT.